This T cell receptor beta chain was identified during a study of T-cell memory formation after mild COVID-19. Findings and limits, study-wide: Some clones that responded were present in memory (sampled pre-infection), which suggests cross-reactive memory joined. Day 15 to 85 contractors were CD4/CD8 balanced; later expanders leaned CD4+.

Note on this clonotype: Its antigen is unknown.

5'RACE, which relied on constant-segment primers, yielded TCR alpha and TCR beta cDNA libraries carrying sample barcodes and UMIs. TCRdb reprocessed the 5' RACE reads via MiXCR and lists one record per CDR3 protein. Among about 560,000 distinct CDR3 sequences listed, roughly 17% were seen once. Per germline, CDR1 SGHRS and CDR2 YFSETQ. This CDR3 spans 17 amino acids. The ends lost 4 bases at V and 0 bases at J; junction bases unmatched: 13. The gene calls are TRBV5-1 and TRBJ2-7; 7 bases line up with TRBD2. The TCR was taken from an adult woman who had mild COVID-19 (a few samples of this study predate the infection). Cell type and time point are not known. Source material: PBMCs or a T cell subset sorted from them (not recorded which). CDR3 in DNA: TGCGCCAGCAGCCCGGGGCGGCTAGCGGACCTCTCCTACGAGCAGTACTTC. It yields the protein CASSPGRLADLSYEQYF.